Following are 11 T cell receptor beta chains from one sample sequenced in a study of blood T cell repertoires in COVID-19. Assay used: immunoSEQ multiplex PCR; TCRdb lists only in-frame clones, some missing. The profile shows around 200,000 clones, about 86% of them singletons. Material: peripheral blood. These receptors originate from a man in his fifties or sixties with active or convalescent COVID-19.

The chain couples TRBV9 to TRBJ2-2, with TRBD2 identical over 7 bases. In germline, CDR1 is SGDLS, CDR2 YYNGEE. This CDR3 is 15 amino acids long. The junction had 5 bases not matched to a gene; V was cut back by 4 bases and J by 2 bases. CDR3 sequence (DNA): TGTGCCAGCAGCTCACGGACTAGTAACACCGGGGAGCTGTTTTTT. As protein: CASSSRTSNTGELFF. Drawing the rest from reference TRBV9 and TRBJ2-2, the complete variable domain is DSGVTQTPKHLITATGQRVTLRCSPRSGDLSVYWYQQSLDQGLQFLIQYYNGEERAKGNILERFSAQQFPDLHSELNLSSLELGDSALYFCASSSRTSNTGELFFGEGSRLTVL.

This rearrangement joins TRBV5-3 to TRBJ1-1; tentative D call: TRBD1 (6 bases). Being an ORF, TRBV5-3 has a function that is uncertain. This CDR3 has 15 residues. Trimming left V 6 bases short and J 1 base short, with 16 bases between. The CDR3 loop reads CARTNEQGRNTEAFF. The CDR3 bases are TGTGCCAGAACCAATGAACAGGGACGGAACACTGAAGCTTTCTTT.

This clone showed up just once. The chain has TRBV19 and TRBJ1-2, with D tentatively TRBD1 (6 bases). Germline V gene sequence: CDR1 LNHDA, CDR2 SQIVND (reference sequence). Trimming stripped 7 bases from V and 4 bases from J, with 13 bases between. The CDR3 sequence is 13 residues long. The CDR3 DNA reads TGTGCCAGTAAGGCGGGGGCAAGCTATGGCTACACCTTC. Translation gives CASKAGASYGYTF. Full variable domain (rest looked up from reference TRBV19 and TRBJ1-2): DGGITQSPKYLFRKEGQNVTLSCEQNLNHDAMYWYRQDPGQGLRLIYYSQIVNDFQKGDIAEGYSVSREKKESFPLTVTSAQKNPTAFYLCASKAGASYGYTFGSGTRLTVV.

The rearrangement links TRBV11-2 to TRBJ1-3; possibly TRBD1 for D (5 bases). The CDR3 covers 15 residues. From germline, CDR1 is SGHAT and CDR2 FQNNGV. Trimming took off 6 bases at V and 0 bases at J, with 12 bases between the two ends. CDR3 in DNA: TGTGCCAGCAGACTTCTCCAGGGCTCTGGAAACACCATATATTTT. It is translated as CASRLLQGSGNTIYF.

The chain links TRBV19 to TRBJ1-5; TRBD1 matches 9 bases. Germline V gene data show CDR1 as LNHDA and CDR2 as SQIVND (reference sequence). The J segment lost 3 bases and the V segment lost 3 bases, leaving 3 bases of the junction unmatched. The CDR3 spans 15 residues. DNA of the CDR3: TGTGCCAGTAGTATTAGGGACAGGGCCAATCAGCCCCAGCATTTT. Protein product: CASSIRDRANQPQHF.

The rearrangement links TRBV7-9 to TRBJ2-2; 13 nucleotides align to TRBD2. Germline lookup yields CDR1 SEHNR and CDR2 FQNEAQ (reference sequence). Trimming removed 5 bases from V and 0 bases from J; junction bases left unmatched: 3. The CDR3 is made up of 17 amino acids. CDR3 in DNA: TGTGCCAGCAGCGCGACTAGCGGGGGGTCGAACACCGGGGAGCTGTTTTTT. It encodes CASSATSGGSNTGELFF.

This clone was seen once. This sequence joins TRBV5-1 and TRBJ2-1; no definite D call. Germline V CDR1 and CDR2: SGHRS, YFSETQ. This CDR3 has 13 amino acids. V lost 2 bases and J lost 15, with 18 bases in between. CDR3 amino acids: CASSFLVMPVGFF. CDR3 DNA: TGCGCCAGCAGCTTCCTAGTTATGCCCGTGGGGTTCTTC.

The rearrangement uses TRBV7-8 and TRBJ2-7; TRBD1 aligns across 9 bases. The V gene end was trimmed by 1 base and the J gene end by 7 bases; junction bases not matched to a gene: 8. Germline V gene data show CDR1 as SGHVS and CDR2 as FQNEAQ. The CDR3 runs 15 residues. The CDR3 DNA reads as TGTGCCAGCAGCTTAGGTCGGACAGGGGTTGAAGAGCAGTACTTC. It codes for CASSLGRTGVEEQYF.

CDR3: CASSSGLVVADTQYF. CDR3 coding DNA: TGCGCCAGCAGCTCGGGACTAGTCGTCGCAGATACGCAGTATTTT. This sequence joins TRBV5-1 and TRBJ2-3, with 8 positions matching TRBD2. From germline, CDR1 is SGHRS and CDR2 YFSETQ. Germline trimming cut 3 bases from V and 4 bases from J; bases unmatched to any gene: 7. The CDR3 runs 15 residues.

The chain combines TRBV5-1 with TRBJ2-3; the D gene is possibly TRBD2 (6 bases). The CDR3 is made up of 15 amino acids. Germline V lookup: CDR1 SGHRS, CDR2 YFSETQ. The V end lost 6 bases, the J end lost 0 bases, and 14 bases lay between the germline ends. The CDR3 DNA sequence: TGCGCCAGCAATTCAGCGGGCCCGAGCACAGATACGCAGTATTTT. Translating it yields CASNSAGPSTDTQYF.

The CDR3 is CASSGDKASSYEQYF. DNA for the CDR3: TGTGCCAGCAGTGGGGACAAAGCGAGCTCCTACGAGCAGTACTTC. The chain recombines TRBV6-4 with TRBJ2-7; possible D gene TRBD1, 6 bases. Germline V CDR1 and CDR2: MRHNA, SNTAGT. The CDR3 length is 15 residues. The germline V and J ends were trimmed by 4 bases and 0 bases, with 13 bases remaining between them.